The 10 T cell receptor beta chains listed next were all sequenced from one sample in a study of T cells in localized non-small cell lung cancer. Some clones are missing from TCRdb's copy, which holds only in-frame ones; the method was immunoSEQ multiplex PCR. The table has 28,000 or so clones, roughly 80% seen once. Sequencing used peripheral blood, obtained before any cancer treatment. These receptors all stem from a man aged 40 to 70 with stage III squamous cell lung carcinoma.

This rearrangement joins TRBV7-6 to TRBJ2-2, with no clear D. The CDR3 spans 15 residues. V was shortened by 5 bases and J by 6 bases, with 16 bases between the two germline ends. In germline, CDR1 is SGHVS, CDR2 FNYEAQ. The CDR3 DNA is TGTGCCAGCAGCCCTCCGGGCCCCAAGGCCGGGGAGCTGTTTTTT. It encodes CASSPPGPKAGELFF.

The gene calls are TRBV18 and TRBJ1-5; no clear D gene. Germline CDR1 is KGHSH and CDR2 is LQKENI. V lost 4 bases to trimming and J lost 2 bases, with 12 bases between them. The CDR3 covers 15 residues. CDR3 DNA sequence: TGTGCCAGCTCACTTTCGGGATATGGCAATCAGCCCCAGCATTTT. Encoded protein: CASSLSGYGNQPQHF.

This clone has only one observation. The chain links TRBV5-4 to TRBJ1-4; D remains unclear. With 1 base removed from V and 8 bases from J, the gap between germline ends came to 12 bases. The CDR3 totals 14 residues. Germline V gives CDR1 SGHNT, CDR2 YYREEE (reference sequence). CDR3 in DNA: TGTGCCAGCAGCTTGTACTCCTACCGGGAAAAACTGTTTTTT. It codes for CASSLYSYREKLFF.

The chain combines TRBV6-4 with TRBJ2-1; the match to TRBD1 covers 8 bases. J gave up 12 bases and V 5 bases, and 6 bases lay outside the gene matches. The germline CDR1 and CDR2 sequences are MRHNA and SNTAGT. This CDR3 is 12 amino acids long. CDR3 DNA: TGTGCCAGCAGTTCGGACAGGGTCGGGCAGTTCTTC. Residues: CASSSDRVGQFF.

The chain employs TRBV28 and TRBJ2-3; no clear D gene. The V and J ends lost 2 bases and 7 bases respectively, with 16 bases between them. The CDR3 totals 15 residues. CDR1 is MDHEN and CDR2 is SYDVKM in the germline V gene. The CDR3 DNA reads TGTGCCAGCAGTTTAGAAGGACCCACCCTTCATACGCAGTATTTT. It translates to CASSLEGPTLHTQYF. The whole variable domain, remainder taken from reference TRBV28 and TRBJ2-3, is DVKVTQSSRYLVKRTGEKVFLECVQDMDHENMFWYRQDPGLGLRLIYFSYDVKMKEKGDIPEGYSVSREKKERFSLILESASTNQTSMYLCASSLEGPTLHTQYFGPGTRLTVL.

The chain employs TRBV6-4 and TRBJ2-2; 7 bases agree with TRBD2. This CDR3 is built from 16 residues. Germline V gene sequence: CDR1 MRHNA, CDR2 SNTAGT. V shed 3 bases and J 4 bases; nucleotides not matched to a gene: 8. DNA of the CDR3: TGTGCCAGCAGTGAAGCGGCGGGAGAGGGCACCGGGGAGCTGTTTTTT. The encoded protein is CASSEAAGEGTGELFF.

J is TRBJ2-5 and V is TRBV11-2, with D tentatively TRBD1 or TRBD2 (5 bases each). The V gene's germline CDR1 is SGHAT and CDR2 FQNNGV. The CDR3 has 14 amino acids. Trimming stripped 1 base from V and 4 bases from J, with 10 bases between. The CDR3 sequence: CASSLGGAGETQYF. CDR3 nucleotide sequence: TGTGCCAGCAGCTTAGGAGGGGCGGGAGAGACCCAGTACTTC. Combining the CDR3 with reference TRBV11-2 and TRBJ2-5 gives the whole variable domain EAGVAQSPRYKIIEKRQSVAFWCNPISGHATLYWYQQILGQGPKLLIQFQNNGVVDDSQLPKDRFSAERLKGVDSTLKIQPAKLEDSAVYLCASSLGGAGETQYFGPGTRLLVL.

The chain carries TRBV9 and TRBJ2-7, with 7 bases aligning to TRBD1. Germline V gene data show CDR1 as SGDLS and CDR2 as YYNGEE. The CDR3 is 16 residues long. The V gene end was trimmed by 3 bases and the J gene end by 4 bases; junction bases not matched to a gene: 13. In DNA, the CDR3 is TGTGCCAGCAGCGAGGGACCGGGACAGAACCATTACGAGCAGTACTTC. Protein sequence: CASSEGPGQNHYEQYF.

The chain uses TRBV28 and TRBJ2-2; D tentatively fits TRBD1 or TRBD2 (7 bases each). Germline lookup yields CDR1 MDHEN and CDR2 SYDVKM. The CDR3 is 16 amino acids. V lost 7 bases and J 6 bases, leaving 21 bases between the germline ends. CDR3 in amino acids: CASTPQGGSRSGELFF. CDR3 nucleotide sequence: TGTGCCAGCACCCCCCAGGGGGGGAGTCGTTCCGGGGAGCTGTTTTTT. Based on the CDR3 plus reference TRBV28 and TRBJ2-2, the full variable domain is DVKVTQSSRYLVKRTGEKVFLECVQDMDHENMFWYRQDPGLGLRLIYFSYDVKMKEKGDIPEGYSVSREKKERFSLILESASTNQTSMYLCASTPQGGSRSGELFFGEGSRLTVL.

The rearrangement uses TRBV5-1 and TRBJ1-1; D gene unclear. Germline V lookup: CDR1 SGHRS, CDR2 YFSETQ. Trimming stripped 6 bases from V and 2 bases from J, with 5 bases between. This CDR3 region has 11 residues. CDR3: CASTDNTEAFF. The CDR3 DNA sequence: TGCGCCAGCACTGATAACACTGAAGCTTTCTTT.